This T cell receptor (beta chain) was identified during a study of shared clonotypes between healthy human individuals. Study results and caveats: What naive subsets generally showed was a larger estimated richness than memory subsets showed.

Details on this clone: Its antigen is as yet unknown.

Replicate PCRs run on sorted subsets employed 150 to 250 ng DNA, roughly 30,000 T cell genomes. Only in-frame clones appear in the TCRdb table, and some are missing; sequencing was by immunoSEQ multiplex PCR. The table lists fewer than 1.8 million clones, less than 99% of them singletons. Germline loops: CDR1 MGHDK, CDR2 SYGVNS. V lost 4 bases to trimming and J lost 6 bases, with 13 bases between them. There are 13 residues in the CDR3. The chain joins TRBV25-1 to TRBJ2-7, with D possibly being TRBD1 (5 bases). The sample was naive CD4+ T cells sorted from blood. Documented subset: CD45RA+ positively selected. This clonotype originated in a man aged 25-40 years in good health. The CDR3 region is CASSVGAMGEQYF. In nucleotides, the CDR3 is TGTGCCAGCAGTGTAGGGGCAATGGGCGAGCAGTACTTC.